Listed here are 25 T cell receptor beta chains from one sample, sequenced in a study of T cell changes during pregnancy in multiple sclerosis. Measured with immunoSEQ multiplex PCR; TCRdb has only the in-frame clones, and not every one. The table has tens of thousands of clones, roughly 96% seen once. Sample: CD8+ T cells from peripheral blood mononuclear cells, taken after pregnancy. Source of these receptors: a female donor with multiple sclerosis, enrolled in a pregnancy study.

Concerning this clone itself: Germline and junction disagree at one end, which may indicate a read error. The chain recombines TRBV5-6 with TRBJ2-5, with unresolved D. The germline V gene has CDR1 SGHDT and CDR2 YYEEEE. The CDR3 is made up of 11 amino acids. For the CDR3, the DNA is TGTGCCAGCAGCTTGGGAGAGGTACTCCACTTC. It translates to CASSLGEVLHF.

This sequence joins TRBV7-9 and TRBJ2-7; no firm D call. V was clipped by 5 bases and J by 0 bases, with 11 bases between them. The CDR3 has 14 amino acids. Germline V gives CDR1 SEHNR, CDR2 FQNEAQ (reference sequence). The CDR3 DNA sequence: TGTGCCAGCAGCCCGTCCGTCCCCTCCTACGAGCAGTACTTC. Protein product: CASSPSVPSYEQYF.

This sequence joins TRBV29-1 and TRBJ2-7, with TRBD2 as a possible D gene (5 bases). V shed 4 bases and J shed 5 bases, with 12 bases lying between them. Germline V CDR1 and CDR2: SQVTM, ANQGSEA. The CDR3 sequence is 12 residues long. CDR3 sequence (DNA): TGCAGCGTTGCCGGGGTAGGGAACGAGCAGTACTTC. Encoded protein: CSVAGVGNEQYF.

The chain has TRBV7-6 and TRBJ2-2; 9 positions match TRBD2. The V gene's germline CDR1 is SGHVS and CDR2 FNYEAQ. The CDR3 sequence is 17 residues long. Trimming removed 0 bases from V and 3 bases from J; junction bases left unmatched: 5. CDR3 coding DNA: TGTGCCAGCAGCTTAGCACCGAGCGGGGGGTACACCGGGGAGCTGTTTTTT. Translating it yields CASSLAPSGGYTGELFF.

The chain has TRBV11-2 and TRBJ2-3; 10 bases match TRBD1. Germline values: CDR1 SGHAT, CDR2 FQNNGV. V lost 3 bases, J lost 2 bases, and 8 bases stayed unmatched. The CDR3 contains 17 residues. DNA of the CDR3: TGTGCCAGCAGCTTCGCGGGACAGGGGCTTTCCACAGATACGCAGTATTTT. It yields the protein CASSFAGQGLSTDTQYF.

V usage is TRBV5-1 and J usage is TRBJ2-1, with D perhaps matching TRBD1 (5 bases). This CDR3 is 12 amino acids long. The V and J ends lost 5 bases and 7 bases respectively, with 10 bases between them. Germline CDR1 reads SGHRS; CDR2 reads YFSETQ. CDR3 in amino acids: CASRGRANEQFF. DNA for the CDR3: TGCGCCAGCAGGGGCAGGGCAAATGAGCAGTTCTTC.

The V gene is TRBV6-5, the J gene TRBJ1-1; D not resolved. Germline V CDR1 and CDR2: MNHEY, SVGAGI. CDR3 size: 13 residues. V was clipped by 5 bases and J by 3 bases, with 10 bases between them. In DNA, the CDR3 is TGTGCCAGCAGTAGCCGCCGGGACACTGAAGCTTTCTTT. It yields the protein CASSSRRDTEAFF.

CDR3 loop: CASSPDRTPSYEQYF. The CDR3, as DNA: TGTGCCAGCAGCCCGGACAGGACCCCCTCCTACGAGCAGTACTTC. V gene TRBV6-5 combines with J gene TRBJ2-7, with 7 bases that match TRBD1. CDR3 length: 15 residues. V shed 6 bases and J 0 bases; nucleotides not matched to a gene: 8. The germline V gene encodes CDR1 MNHEY and CDR2 SVGAGI.

V is TRBV14 and J is TRBJ2-7; TRBD1 agrees at 10 bases. The V and J ends lost 4 bases and 5 bases, in that order; junction bases with no gene match: 5. CDR1 and CDR2 (germline): SGHDN, FVKESK. CDR3 length: 14 amino acids. The CDR3 nucleotides read TGTGCCAGCAGCCCCCGGGACAGGGGCGACGAGCAGTACTTC. Translated: CASSPRDRGDEQYF.

The genes are TRBV6-1 and TRBJ2-7; the D is unclear. This CDR3 has 13 amino acids. V was clipped by 0 bases and J by 4 bases, with 7 bases between them. Germline V gene sequence: CDR1 MNHNS, CDR2 SASEGT. This CDR3 is CASSEAREYEQYF. In DNA form, the CDR3 reads TGTGCCAGCAGTGAAGCGCGAGAATACGAGCAGTACTTC.

The gene calls are TRBV21-1 and TRBJ2-5; TRBD2, the table's D call, was not compared with the DNA. TRBV21-1 is termed a pseudogene. The CDR3 runs to 18 residues. The CDR3 coding sequence is TGTGCCAGCAGCAAGTCTTCCCCGGGGCTAGCGGGACAAGAGACCCAGTACTTC. Amino acids: CASSKSSPGLAGQETQYF.

This rearrangement joins TRBV7-9 to TRBJ1-1, with D hard to call. CDR1 is SEHNR, CDR2 FQNEAQ, per germline (reference sequence). This CDR3 contains 15 residues. V shed 0 bases and J shed 0 bases, with 8 bases lying between them. CDR3 protein: CASSLAGVMNTEAFF. The DNA of the CDR3 is TGTGCCAGCAGCTTAGCCGGAGTTATGAACACTGAAGCTTTCTTT.

The genes are TRBV2 and TRBJ2-1, with 11 bases identical to TRBD2. The CDR3 runs to 15 residues. Germline trimming cut 3 bases from V and 9 bases from J; bases unmatched to any gene: 7. CDR1 and CDR2 from the germline V gene are SNHLY and FYNNEI. The CDR3 coding sequence is TGTGCCAGCAGTGATAGTAGCGGGAGGGCCCTTGAGCAGTTCTTC. This sequence encodes CASSDSSGRALEQFF. The full variable domain, with the rest looked up from reference TRBV2 and TRBJ2-1, is EPEVTQTPSHQVTQMGQEVILRCVPISNHLYFYWYRQILGQKVEFLVSFYNNEISEKSEIFDDQFSVERPDGSNFTLKIRSTKLEDSAMYFCASSDSSGRALEQFFGPGTRLTVL.

The V call is TRBV5-4, the J call TRBJ2-5; D possibly corresponds to TRBD1 (6 bases). The CDR3 consists of 14 residues. Germline V gene lookup returns CDR1 SGHNT and CDR2 YYREEE (reference sequence). The V gene lost 2 bases and the J gene lost 1 base, with 9 bases spanning the gap. The CDR3 bases are TGTGCCAGCAGCTTTTCAGGGGCCCAAGAGACCCAGTACTTC. Its translation: CASSFSGAQETQYF.

The genes are TRBV19 and TRBJ1-5, with a weak D call TRBD1 (6 bases). Trimming removed 10 bases at V and 5 bases at J, with 15 bases between. Germline values: CDR1 LNHDA, CDR2 SQIVND (reference sequence). There are 13 residues in the CDR3. The CDR3 bases are TGTGCCACCCAGACAGGTCTGGATCAGCCCCAGCATTTT. This gives the protein CATQTGLDQPQHF.

This chain connects TRBV5-1 to TRBJ1-2, with TRBD1 matching 10 bases. In germline, CDR1 is SGHRS, CDR2 YFSETQ. V shed 3 bases and J 6 bases; nucleotides not matched to a gene: 5. The CDR3 sequence is 14 residues long. The CDR3 is CASSSRQGADGYTF. As DNA, the CDR3 is TGCGCCAGCAGCTCCCGACAGGGGGCAGATGGCTACACCTTC.

The rearrangement joins TRBV2 to TRBJ2-1; 10 nucleotides line up with TRBD2. V lost 7 bases, J lost 3 bases, and 6 bases stayed unmatched. The CDR3 contains 15 residues. Germline V CDR1 and CDR2: SNHLY, FYNNEI. In DNA form, the CDR3 reads TGTGCCAGCATCAAACGGACTAGCGGCTACAATGAGCAGTTCTTC. Encoded protein: CASIKRTSGYNEQFF.

This clone came up once. V gene TRBV28 combines with J gene TRBJ2-7; D gene ambiguous. The CDR3 loop spans 13 amino acids. The germline V gene has CDR1 MDHEN and CDR2 SYDVKM. V lost 1 base and J lost 2, with 6 bases in between. The CDR3 DNA sequence: TGTGCCAGCAGTTTATACGGAGCCTACGAGCAGTACTTC. It encodes CASSLYGAYEQYF. The whole variable domain, filled in from reference TRBV28 and TRBJ2-7, reads DVKVTQSSRYLVKRTGEKVFLECVQDMDHENMFWYRQDPGLGLRLIYFSYDVKMKEKGDIPEGYSVSREKKERFSLILESASTNQTSMYLCASSLYGAYEQYFGPGTRLTVT.

This rearrangement joins TRBV7-8 to TRBJ1-2, with TRBD1 matching over 10 bases. CDR1 is SGHVS, CDR2 FQNEAQ, per germline. Germline trimming cut 2 bases from V and 3 bases from J; bases unmatched to any gene: 6. This CDR3 has 16 residues. DNA of the CDR3: TGTGCCAGCAGCTTATCCCGGGACAGGGGCGACTATGGCTACACCTTC. Translation: CASSLSRDRGDYGYTF.

CDR3 in amino acids: CASSIVKADIQYF. CDR3 bases: TGTGCCAGTAGTATAGTAAAGGCGGACATTCAGTACTTC. The chain recombines TRBV19 with TRBJ2-4; no clear D gene. Trimming shortened V by 1 base and J by 8 bases, and 9 bases separated the two germline ends. The germline CDR1 and CDR2 sequences are LNHDA and SQIVND (reference sequence). The CDR3 covers 13 residues.

This sequence joins TRBV7-9 and TRBJ1-4; D is unclear. Trimming shortened V by 3 bases and J by 7 bases, and 12 bases separated the two germline ends. The germline V gene encodes CDR1 SEHNR and CDR2 FQNEAQ (reference sequence). The CDR3 sequence is 14 residues long. CDR3 DNA sequence: TGTGCCAGCAGCTTTAGAGGGTCAGGTGAAAAACTGTTTTTT. Protein product: CASSFRGSGEKLFF.

V usage is TRBV28 and J usage is TRBJ2-5; 12 nucleotides agree with TRBD1. The trim removed 5 bases at V and 3 bases at J, leaving 4 bases unmatched. There are 15 residues in the CDR3. The germline gives CDR1 MDHEN, CDR2 SYDVKM. CDR3 DNA sequence: TGTGCCAGCAGTCCGGGACAGGGGGCGAAAGAGACCCAGTACTTC. This codes for CASSPGQGAKETQYF.

The chain joins TRBV4-1 to TRBJ2-1, with 9 bases identical to TRBD2. This CDR3 comprises 15 residues. CDR1 is MGHRA, CDR2 YSYEKL, per germline. With V trimmed by 4 bases and J by 6 bases, 7 bases remained unmatched. The CDR3 sequence: CASSPLAGAGNEQFF. As DNA, the CDR3 is TGCGCCAGCAGCCCTTTAGCGGGAGCGGGCAATGAGCAGTTCTTC.

CDR3 sequence: CASSQVSSGTYEQYF. The CDR3 nucleotides read TGCGCCAGCAGCCAAGTTTCTAGCGGTACCTACGAGCAGTACTTC. The rearrangement uses TRBV4-1 and TRBJ2-7, with 7 bases fitting TRBD2. V gave up 1 base and J gave up 2 bases; unmatched junction bases: 5. Per germline, CDR1 MGHRA and CDR2 YSYEKL. CDR3 length equals 15 residues.

This chain joins TRBV28 and TRBJ2-6; unclear D gene. Between the trimmed V and J ends, which lost 8 bases and 0 bases, there was a span of 8 bases. CDR1 and CDR2 from the germline V gene are MDHEN and SYDVKM. This CDR3 has 14 amino acids. The CDR3 DNA reads as TGTGCCAGCGAACCCTACTCTGGGGCCAACGTCCTGACTTTC. Protein product: CASEPYSGANVLTF.